This TCR beta chain was recorded in a study of beta chain features in type 1 diabetes (dated by TCRdb to 2017 to 2018). The study in broad terms: Mean age, gender distribution, total cell number and subset yield did not differ between patients and healthy donors. Whereas all 30 or so donors provided naive and central memory subsets, regulatory and stem cell-like memory subsets were isolated from just 8 patients and about 8 healthy donors. A total of roughly 100 million sorted cells were examined across all samples, and a strong correlation was observed between cell number per subset and RNA yield. The study compared the TCRB repertoires of sorted circulating CD4+ T cell subsets in recently diagnosed type 1 diabetes patients with those in matched healthy donors.

Paper-wide results and their limitations: Because cDNA was sequenced instead of genomic DNA, activated cells with high expression could be over-represented, although the groups did not differ in activation or CD3 levels. Shorter templates might have been favored by PCR, but patient and control samples were amplified and corrected together, so both groups would have been affected equally by any skew. Because the HLA sub-analyses included only small numbers of individuals, any influence of HLA type on TCRB rearrangement was left unresolved. At VDJ recombination sites, patients with type 1 diabetes made fewer insertions and deleted more nucleotides, a pattern implying thymic rearrangement abnormalities. Naive, central memory and regulatory TCRB repertoires appeared more similar among patients than among healthy donors. In all four CD4+ subsets, TCRB CDR3 length was moderately but significantly shorter in type 1 diabetes patients.

Including the terminal cysteine and phenylalanine, the CDR3 comprises 16 residues. Only the CDR3 part of the read is kept: 48 bases, read in frame from the first base. V is reduced by 0 bases and J by 2 bases, leaving a spacing of 13 bases between them. Taken from the germline V gene (reference sequence), the CDR1 and CDR2 loops are SGHNT and YYREEE. A single peripheral blood draw of approximately 110 mL on average was collected from each donor into heparinised tubes. Naive, central memory, regulatory and stem cell-like memory CD4+ T cells were sorted on a BD FACSAria II using a panel including CD45RO, CCR7, CD25, CD127, CD95 and CD27. Every sorted population had a purity above 98%. PBMCs were isolated right away by Lymphoprep density gradient centrifugation and were stained directly, without culture. So that batch effects would be minimized, each experiment stained and sorted samples in pairs, pairing one healthy donor with one patient.

On this clone: It lacks a known antigen. Base qualities are missing; no much larger clone stands one base away.

All of the isolated RNA was reverse transcribed with the High Capacity cDNA Reverse Transcription Kit, so expressed TCRB transcripts were sequenced. Deep immunoSEQ sequencing was performed on naive, central memory and regulatory T cell samples, with an average of roughly 3.6 million total reads per sample. Sorted cells were lysed in RLT buffer and RNA was extracted with DNase-treated RNeasy Micro or Mini kits, depending on cell number. Each cell subset was processed separately to prevent cross-contamination, with patient and healthy donor samples processed together. The immunoSEQ multiplex PCR was used to amplify TCRB sequences from cDNA, yielding 87-bp fragments that span the CDR3 region. Sequencing of the amplicons was done on the Illumina HiSeq platform. The study's own analysis went as follows. Synthetic template baselines were used to correct PCR bias computationally, reads within Hamming distance 2 were collapsed, and singletons that could not be merged were discarded. Reads were aligned against IMGT to assign V, D and J genes, CDR3 length and insertions or deletions at six rearrangement sites. Within each subset, clonotype counts were normalized to sorted cell number, after which true diversity and Gini coefficients were computed with the tcR R package. Repertoire sharing was quantified using the overlap coefficient calculated on TCRB nucleotide sequences. Out-of-frame TCRB sequences from naive cells were analyzed to stand in for the pre-selection repertoire. Imported from immuneACCESS, the table was reduced by TCRdb to in-frame sequences with V and J called. These copies leave out some clones; in studies compared against another copy, an unresolved V gene accounts for under half, and the cause of the remainder is not known. That table furnishes V, J and clone size, whereas the DNA furnished D and trimming. This sample is represented by some 410,000 clones; over 10% of them were singletons. The top ten hold 0.045% to 0.06% of the sample.

The chain employs TRBV5-4 and TRBJ2-3, with the D gene uncertain. The sample consisted of naive CD4+ T cells from blood. The label giving this sample's cell subset or site can be read as: true naive CD4+ T cells. The sequence was obtained from a woman under 30 in good health. The DNA sequence is as follows: TGTGCCAGCAGCTTGGCTCAGAAGCTCCCCACAGATACGCAGTATTTT. Its product reads: CASSLAQKLPTDTQYF.